These 15 T cell receptor beta chains came from one sample sequenced in a study of CD8+ T cells in alopecia areata. Extraction of RNA preceded its reverse transcription into cDNA, which served as the sequencing template. Profiling relied on immunoSEQ multiplex PCR, and the TCRdb table lists in-frame clones only, not all of them. Altogether under 40,000 clones are present, over 50% being singletons, with the ten largest covering around 1.7%. Sorting of CD4+ cells into CD25+CD127- cells was performed for 4 to 6 patients. Sequencing used CD4+ Tregs sorted from blood. The receptors originated from a human donor with alopecia areata.

This chain joins TRBV7-8 and TRBJ2-7; D gene ambiguous. V was cut by 1 base and J by 0 bases, with 7 bases left in between. This CDR3 contains 14 residues. Germline loops: CDR1 SGHVS, CDR2 FQNEAQ. The CDR3 here is CASSLGLSSYEQYF. In nucleotides, the CDR3 is TGTGCCAGCAGCTTAGGACTGAGCTCCTACGAGCAGTACTTC.

V gene TRBV7-8 combines with J gene TRBJ2-3; TRBD1 agrees at 10 bases. The J segment lost 5 bases and the V segment lost 1 base, leaving 12 bases of the junction unmatched. Germline-derived CDR1 and CDR2 are SGHVS and FQNEAQ. This CDR3 is built from 18 residues. As DNA, the CDR3 is TGTGCCAGCAGCTTAGATACGGGACAGGGGTTTGGTAGAGATACGCAGTATTTT. Its translation is CASSLDTGQGFGRDTQYF. The entire variable domain, with the rest obtained from reference TRBV7-8 and TRBJ2-3, is as follows: GAGVSQSPRYKVAKRGQDVALRCDPISGHVSLFWYQQALGQGPEFLTYFQNEAQLDKSGLPSDRFFAERPEGSVSTLKIQRTQQEDSAVYLCASSLDTGQGFGRDTQYFGPGTRLTVL.

V is TRBV7-9 and J is TRBJ2-7; 16 bases are shared with TRBD2. Trimming cost V 5 bases and J 4 bases; bases outside gene matches: 8. CDR1 and CDR2 (germline): SEHNR, FQNEAQ (reference sequence). This CDR3 region has 17 residues. The CDR3 protein is CASSKGTSGRAVYEQYF. CDR3 in DNA: TGTGCCAGCAGCAAAGGGACTAGCGGGAGGGCCGTTTACGAGCAGTACTTC.

This rearrangement joins TRBV30 to TRBJ2-3, with 10 bases lining up with TRBD2. The CDR3 runs 15 residues. CDR1 is GTSNPN, CDR2 SVGIG, per germline (reference sequence). V lost 7 bases and J lost 2; bases outside the gene matches: 9. The CDR3 DNA reads as TGTGCCTCGTCGGGTGGGACTAGCGTCACAGATACGCAGTATTTT. Translation: CASSGGTSVTDTQYF.

Points on this clone: The same CDR3 can be traced to other DNA sequences in this sample. This rearrangement joins TRBV5-1 to TRBJ1-2, with unresolved D. Germline CDR1 reads SGHRS; CDR2 reads YFSETQ. The CDR3 loop spans 12 amino acids. The ends were cut back, 2 bases at V and 1 base at J, with 3 bases in the middle. The CDR3 nucleotides read TGCGCCAGCAGCTTTGATAACTATGGCTACACCTTC. It translates to CASSFDNYGYTF.

The genes are TRBV15 and TRBJ2-1; D is perhaps TRBD2 (6 bases). Germline V lookup: CDR1 LNHNV, CDR2 YYDKDF (reference sequence). The CDR3 loop spans 15 amino acids. With 7 bases removed from V and 2 bases from J, the gap between germline ends came to 15 bases. The CDR3 nucleotides read TGTGCCACCAAAGGCAGACGGGGGACCTACAATGAGCAGTTCTTC. Translation gives CATKGRRGTYNEQFF.

The chain links TRBV9 to TRBJ2-1; the match to TRBD1 covers 8 bases. The CDR3 extends over 15 amino acids. Germline CDR1 SGDLS, CDR2 YYNGEE. V trimming: 1 base; J trimming: 2 bases; junction bases outside the gene matches: 2. CDR3: CASSVQGAAYNEQFF. The CDR3 coding sequence is TGTGCCAGCAGCGTACAGGGGGCTGCCTACAATGAGCAGTTCTTC.

This clone was counted a few times. The chain combines TRBV19 with TRBJ2-7; no clear D. Germline values: CDR1 LNHDA, CDR2 SQIVND (reference sequence). This CDR3 spans 13 amino acids. Deletions cut 0 bases from V and 4 bases from J, with 7 bases between. The CDR3 DNA reads TGTGCCAGTAGTATAGATCGTTATTACGAGCAGTACTTC. It yields the protein CASSIDRYYEQYF.

The chain links TRBV5-1 to TRBJ2-7; D may be TRBD1 (6 bases). The length of the CDR3 is 17 residues. The V and J ends lost 1 base and 7 bases respectively, with 24 bases between them. Germline CDR1 and CDR2: SGHRS and YFSETQ. The CDR3 region is CASSLKQGQSVPGEQYF. CDR3 DNA: TGCGCCAGCAGCTTGAAACAAGGACAGAGTGTTCCAGGGGAGCAGTACTTC.

This chain connects TRBV5-6 to TRBJ1-2, with a possible D match to TRBD1 (6 bases). Germline CDR1 is SGHDT and CDR2 is YYEEEE. The CDR3 has 13 residues. V was clipped by 5 bases and J by 5 bases, with 13 bases between them. CDR3 amino acids: CASRGTGLYGYTF. As DNA, the CDR3 is TGTGCCAGCAGGGGCACAGGGTTATATGGCTACACCTTC.

This chain uses TRBV14 with TRBJ2-5; D perhaps matches TRBD1 (6 bases). This CDR3 is built from 14 residues. Germline CDR1 is SGHDN and CDR2 is FVKESK. Trimming removed 1 base from V and 5 bases from J, with 11 bases in between. The CDR3 is CASSQVQGWETQYF. DNA for the CDR3: TGTGCCAGCAGCCAAGTGCAGGGGTGGGAGACCCAGTACTTC.

The chain uses TRBV5-5 and TRBJ1-1; D unclear. Germline CDR1 SGHKS, CDR2 YYEKEE (reference sequence). This CDR3 has 13 amino acids. The V end was cut by 3 bases, the J end by 4 bases, with 10 bases between. The CDR3, as DNA: TGTGCCAGCAGCTATCGTACGAGCACTGAAGCTTTCTTT. This gives the protein CASSYRTSTEAFF.

In its sample, this clone was seen a few times. The rearrangement uses TRBV2 and TRBJ2-7; D call uncertain. The CDR3 is 14 residues long. From germline, CDR1 is SNHLY and CDR2 FYNNEI. The germline V and J ends were trimmed by 0 bases and 6 bases, with 12 bases remaining between them. CDR3 sequence (DNA): TGTGCCAGCAGTGAAGCCAGGCCAAAGGGCGAGCAGTACTTC. Amino acids: CASSEARPKGEQYF.

This chain joins TRBV18 and TRBJ2-1; 7 nucleotides match TRBD1. The V gene end was trimmed by 8 bases and the J gene end by 5 bases; junction bases not matched to a gene: 27. This CDR3 comprises 20 residues. CDR1 is KGHSH, CDR2 LQKENI, per germline. The CDR3 protein is CASARRLVDRHASLNNEQFF. CDR3 nucleotide sequence: TGTGCCAGCGCCCGAAGACTTGTGGACAGGCACGCCTCCCTTAACAATGAGCAGTTCTTC.

V gene TRBV7-9 combines with J gene TRBJ1-2, with D maybe TRBD1 (6 bases). V was pared by 1 base and J by 4 bases, with 10 bases between. CDR3 length: 14 residues. From germline, CDR1 is SEHNR and CDR2 FQNEAQ (reference sequence). CDR3 in DNA: TGTGCCAGCAGCTTAGATCTGGGGGCCTATGGCTACACCTTC. Encoded protein: CASSLDLGAYGYTF.